This entry lists 26 T cell receptor beta chains sequenced from one sample in a study of shared clonotypes between healthy human individuals. Clones were read by immunoSEQ multiplex PCR, and TCRdb kept only the in-frame ones, dropping some. Of 2 million to 2.5 million clones in the sample, around 93% were seen once. Sequencing was carried out using naive CD4+ T cells from PBMCs. The subset is: CD45RA+ positively selected. The receptor source for this set is a young man in good health. Some clones in this sample may be carry-over from other donors' samples.

J is TRBJ1-2 and V is TRBV6-6, with 7 bases that match TRBD1. With V trimmed by 6 bases and J by 1 base, 5 bases remained unmatched. The CDR3 is 14 amino acids. Germline CDR1 and CDR2: MNHNY and SVGAGI (reference sequence). The CDR3 nucleotides are TGTGCCAGCAGCTACCGGGACAGTAACTATGGCTACACCTTC. This sequence encodes CASSYRDSNYGYTF.

On this clone: Different DNA sequences within this sample yield the same CDR3. V and J are TRBV7-2 and TRBJ2-2; TRBD2 matches at 7 bases. Germline V CDR1 and CDR2: SGHTA, FQGNSA. The CDR3 is 15 residues long. Trimming removed 5 bases from V and 1 base from J; junction bases left unmatched: 4. The CDR3 sequence is CASSRLAVNTGELFF. CDR3 coding DNA: TGTGCCAGCAGCCGACTAGCTGTGAACACCGGGGAGCTGTTTTTT.

The chain couples TRBV20-1 to TRBJ2-7; TRBD2 might be the D (6 bases). Germline loops: CDR1 DFQATT, CDR2 SNEGSKA (reference sequence). This CDR3 contains 11 residues. The V end was cut by 5 bases, the J end by 7 bases, with 12 bases between. The CDR3 bases are TGCAGTGCTGGGACTGCAGAGGAGCAGTACTTC. Translated: CSAGTAEEQYF.

The chain has TRBV19 and TRBJ1-3; D not certain. Germline-derived CDR1 and CDR2 are LNHDA and SQIVND (reference sequence). This CDR3 is built from 16 residues. Trimming left V 1 base short and J 4 bases short, with 14 bases between. The CDR3: CASSIGAWSAGNTIYF. CDR3 sequence (DNA): TGTGCCAGTAGTATAGGAGCTTGGTCGGCGGGAAACACCATATATTTT.

The V gene is TRBV10-3, the J gene TRBJ2-7, with D perhaps TRBD1 or TRBD2 (5 bases each). V lost 4 bases, J lost 5 bases, and 12 bases lay in between. The germline V gene has CDR1 ENHRY and CDR2 SYGVKD. The CDR3 covers 13 residues. CDR3 DNA sequence: TGTGCCATCAGTGGGGGGATAGGCCACGAGCAGTACTTC. This gives the protein CAISGGIGHEQYF.

The chain joins TRBV7-9 to TRBJ2-1; TRBD2 is a possible D gene (6 bases). The germline V gene has CDR1 SEHNR and CDR2 FQNEAQ (reference sequence). Trimming took 8 bases from V and 6 from J, leaving 14 bases between them. This CDR3 is 13 amino acids long. The CDR3 reads CASCLIGSNEQFF. The CDR3, as DNA: TGTGCCAGCTGCCTGATCGGGAGCAATGAGCAGTTCTTC.

The chain uses TRBV11-2 and TRBJ1-2; D is unclear. CDR1 is SGHAT and CDR2 is FQNNGV in the germline V gene. The CDR3 runs 12 residues. Trimming shortened V by 0 bases and J by 8 bases, and 7 bases separated the two germline ends. The CDR3 DNA reads TGTGCCAGCAGCTTAGATCGGAGCGGCTACACCTTC. Translating it yields CASSLDRSGYTF.

The rearrangement links TRBV2 to TRBJ1-4; 7 nucleotides align to TRBD1. The ends lost 4 bases at V and 10 bases at J; junction bases unmatched: 9. The CDR3 runs 14 residues. In germline, CDR1 is SNHLY, CDR2 FYNNEI. The chain's CDR3 is CASSGGGALGKLFF. The CDR3 bases are TGTGCCAGCAGTGGAGGGGGCGCTTTGGGAAAACTGTTTTTT.

The chain carries TRBV7-9 and TRBJ2-1, with 9 bases fitting TRBD2. Germline V gene data show CDR1 as SEHNR and CDR2 as FQNEAQ (reference sequence). The CDR3 sequence is 13 residues long. The V segment lost 4 bases and the J segment 7 bases; nucleotides outside the gene matches: 2. The CDR3 sequence: CASSWTSANEQFF. The CDR3 DNA sequence: TGTGCCAGCAGCTGGACTAGCGCTAATGAGCAGTTCTTC.

This chain links TRBV10-3 with TRBJ2-3; D might be TRBD1 (5 bases). Germline CDR1 is ENHRY and CDR2 is SYGVKD. Trimming stripped 0 bases from V and 4 bases from J, with 8 bases between. The CDR3 contains 14 residues. CDR3 bases: TGTGCCATCAGTGAGTCGACAGCACCAGATACGCAGTATTTT. Amino acid sequence: CAISESTAPDTQYF.

This rearrangement joins TRBV18 to TRBJ2-1; 9 bases are shared with TRBD2. CDR1 and CDR2 (germline): KGHSH, LQKENI. The V gene end was trimmed by 6 bases and the J gene end by 0 bases; junction bases not matched to a gene: 9. The CDR3 runs 17 residues. In nucleotides, the CDR3 is TGTGCCAGCTCCGCGGGGGGGAGGACCAACTCCTACAATGAGCAGTTCTTC. The encoded protein is CASSAGGRTNSYNEQFF. Looking up the rest from reference TRBV18 and TRBJ2-1 gives the full variable domain: NAGVMQNPRHLVRRRGQEARLRCSPMKGHSHVYWYRQLPEEGLKFMVYLQKENIIDESGMPKERFSAEFPKEGPSILRIQQVVRGDSAAYFCASSAGGRTNSYNEQFFGPGTRLTVL.

CDR3: CATSRPLLANTGELFF. The CDR3 coding sequence is TGTGCCACCAGCAGGCCCTTACTAGCGAACACCGGGGAGCTGTTTTTT. The genes are TRBV15 and TRBJ2-2; D might be TRBD2 (5 bases). The CDR3 consists of 16 residues. Germline V CDR1 and CDR2: LNHNV, YYDKDF (reference sequence). The V end was cut by 3 bases, the J end by 0 bases, with 11 bases between.

The CDR3 region has the DNA TGTGCCAGCAGACTGGGTGGGCGGGGGGACAATGAGCAGTTCTTC. It is translated as CASRLGGRGDNEQFF. The V gene is TRBV6-5, the J gene TRBJ2-1; 8 bases line up with TRBD2. V trimming: 6 bases; J trimming: 5 bases; junction bases outside the gene matches: 9. Germline V gives CDR1 MNHEY, CDR2 SVGAGI. The CDR3 consists of 15 residues.

The chain links TRBV6-6 to TRBJ2-7; 7 positions match TRBD1. The length of the CDR3 is 12 residues. Looked up from germline, CDR1 is MNHNY and CDR2 is SVGAGI (reference sequence). The ends lost 4 bases at V and 3 bases at J; junction bases unmatched: 0. DNA of the CDR3: TGTGCCAGCAGTTCAGGGGGCTACGAGCAGTACTTC. Translating gives CASSSGGYEQYF.

The V gene is TRBV5-4, the J gene TRBJ2-7, with D possibly called TRBD1 or TRBD2 (5 bases each). CDR1 and CDR2 (germline): SGHNT, YYREEE (reference sequence). The V gene lost 4 bases and the J gene lost 0 bases, with 11 bases spanning the gap. This CDR3 spans 14 amino acids. CDR3 region: CASSQWGSSYEQYF. In DNA, the CDR3 is TGTGCCAGCAGCCAGTGGGGGAGCTCCTACGAGCAGTACTTC.

Comments on this clone: The identical CDR3 is also encoded by other nucleotide sequences in the sample. The chain is built from TRBV5-4 and TRBJ2-3, with D unresolved. The CDR3 sequence is 12 residues long. Looked up from germline, CDR1 is SGHNT and CDR2 is YYREEE (reference sequence). Between the trimmed V and J ends, which lost 0 bases and 3 bases, there was a span of 2 bases. This chain's CDR3 is CASSLATDTQYF. The CDR3 nucleotides are TGTGCCAGCAGCTTGGCAACAGATACGCAGTATTTT.

The rearrangement uses TRBV6-1 and TRBJ1-4, with D tentatively TRBD1 (6 bases). Trimming removed 8 bases from V and 6 bases from J, with 13 bases in between. Germline V gene sequence: CDR1 MNHNS, CDR2 SASEGT. This CDR3 is built from 13 residues. The CDR3 here is CASGGAPYEKLFF. CDR3 DNA: TGTGCCAGCGGGGGGGCCCCTTATGAAAAACTGTTTTTT.

The chain uses TRBV5-8 and TRBJ2-1, with 7 bases lining up with TRBD1. This CDR3 contains 17 residues. Germline V gene sequence: CDR1 SGHTS, CDR2 YDEGEE. V trimming: 3 bases; J trimming: 4 bases; junction bases outside the gene matches: 13. The CDR3 DNA reads TGTGCCAGCAGCTCCCGTAATGTTATCAGGGGGTACAATGAGCAGTTCTTC. Encoded protein: CASSSRNVIRGYNEQFF.

The chain recombines TRBV18 with TRBJ2-5; D is perhaps TRBD2 (6 bases). The DNA end lines up better with TRBJ2-7; the J call may be wrong. The length of the CDR3 is 12 residues. Per germline, CDR1 KGHSH and CDR2 LQKENI. The CDR3 reads CASSGGASEQYF. In nucleotides, the CDR3 is TGTGCCAGCTCAGGAGGGGCCTCCGAGCAGTACTTC.

The CDR3, as DNA: TGCGCCAGCAGCCCGTCGGGAGCAGCAACTAATGAAAAACTGTTTTTT. Translating gives CASSPSGAATNEKLFF. The J gene is TRBJ1-4, the V gene TRBV5-1; D remains ambiguous. CDR1 and CDR2 from the germline V gene are SGHRS and YFSETQ. The CDR3 runs 16 residues. Trimming stripped 4 bases from V and 0 bases from J, with 13 bases between.

Concerning this clone itself: Distinct nucleotide sequences in the sample also encode this CDR3. This rearrangement joins TRBV28 to TRBJ2-7; D not resolved. V shed 7 bases and J shed 0 bases, with 7 bases lying between them. The CDR3 sequence is 12 residues long. Germline assignment: CDR1 MDHEN and CDR2 SYDVKM. The CDR3 sequence: CASISSSYEQYF. Here the CDR3 DNA reads TGTGCCAGCATTTCCAGCTCCTACGAGCAGTACTTC.

The chain couples TRBV27 to TRBJ2-3; 8 nucleotides agree with TRBD1. Germline V CDR1 and CDR2: MNHEY, SMNVEV (reference sequence). Losses at the gene ends were 3 bases for V and 2 bases for J; bases not matched to a gene: 7. CDR3 length: 16 amino acids. CDR3 DNA sequence: TGTGCCAGCAGTTTCCGGACAGGGCCGTACACAGATACGCAGTATTTT. Translated: CASSFRTGPYTDTQYF.

The chain recombines TRBV20-1 with TRBJ2-1; D is unresolved. CDR3 length: 11 residues. The germline V and J ends were trimmed by 2 bases and 4 bases, with 3 bases remaining between them. Germline CDR1 DFQATT, CDR2 SNEGSKA (reference sequence). CDR3 DNA sequence: TGCAGTGCTAGAAAATACAATGAGCAGTTCTTC. It encodes CSARKYNEQFF.

As to this clone: Other DNA variants within this sample encode the same CDR3. This rearrangement joins TRBV2 to TRBJ1-5, with D perhaps TRBD1 (5 bases). CDR1 is SNHLY and CDR2 is FYNNEI in the germline V gene. The CDR3 contains 14 residues. V lost 6 bases, J lost 3 bases, and 12 bases lay in between. Here the CDR3 reads CASRVTGNNQPQHF. Written as DNA, the CDR3 is TGTGCCAGCAGGGTAACAGGAAACAATCAGCCCCAGCATTTT.

V usage is TRBV5-1 and J usage is TRBJ1-2; no reliable D call. This CDR3 is 14 amino acids long. V lost 7 bases and J 2 bases, leaving 15 bases between the germline ends. CDR1 is SGHRS, CDR2 YFSETQ, per germline. The CDR3 here is CASAPARANYGYTF. The CDR3 region has the DNA TGCGCCAGCGCCCCCGCCCGGGCCAACTATGGCTACACCTTC.

The rearrangement links TRBV28 to TRBJ2-2, with 10 bases matching TRBD2. This CDR3 contains 16 residues. V shed 5 bases, J shed 6 bases, and the junction held 9 bases outside the gene matches. From germline, CDR1 is MDHEN and CDR2 SYDVKM. In DNA, the CDR3 is TGTGCCAGCAGTAACCTAGCGGGAGTCGTCGCCGGGGAGCTGTTTTTT. Protein product: CASSNLAGVVAGELFF.